These 32 T cell receptor beta chains came from one sample sequenced in a study of T cell changes during pregnancy in multiple sclerosis. Measured with immunoSEQ multiplex PCR; TCRdb has only the in-frame clones, and not every one. The table shows about 65,000 clones, with roughly 92% occurring only once. Material: CD8+ T cells from peripheral blood mononuclear cells, obtained in the third trimester of pregnancy. These receptors originate from a female donor in good health, enrolled as a control in a pregnancy study.

The chain carries TRBV11-2 and TRBJ1-5; D remains unclear. The CDR3 is 12 amino acids. The V end lost 5 bases, the J end lost 1 base, and 3 bases lay between the germline ends. Germline CDR1 and CDR2: SGHAT and FQNNGV. CDR3 coding DNA: TGTGCCAGCAGCCAAAGCAATCAGCCCCAGCATTTT. It yields the protein CASSQSNQPQHF.

The chain recombines TRBV4-2 with TRBJ1-2; D is unclear. The germline gives CDR1 LGHNA, CDR2 YNFKEQ. The germline V and J ends were trimmed by 1 base and 0 bases, with 6 bases remaining between them. This CDR3 contains 14 residues. The CDR3 loop reads CASSQGESNYGYTF. The CDR3 region has the DNA TGTGCCAGCAGCCAAGGGGAGTCTAACTATGGCTACACCTTC.

This clone was seen just once. The chain uses TRBV4-3 and TRBJ2-2; TRBD2 matches at 10 bases. CDR1 and CDR2 from the germline V gene are LGHNA and YSLEER. V trimming: 0 bases; J trimming: 6 bases; junction bases outside the gene matches: 13. The CDR3 is 19 amino acids. As DNA, the CDR3 is TGCGCCAGCAGCCAAGATAGTGGAGCGGGGGGGCGCTTGCCCGGGGAGCTGTTTTTT. Translated: CASSQDSGAGGRLPGELFF.

This clone was observed once. The CDR3 protein is CASSAPRADTQYF. The CDR3 nucleotides read TGTGCCAGCAGCGCCCCGCGGGCAGATACGCAGTATTTT. V gene TRBV7-9 combines with J gene TRBJ2-3, with D perhaps TRBD2 (5 bases). The germline CDR1 and CDR2 sequences are SEHNR and FQNEAQ (reference sequence). The CDR3 loop spans 13 amino acids. V lost 5 bases and J lost 4, with 10 bases in between.

In this sample, this clone turned up once. The chain uses TRBV4-2 and TRBJ2-3, with D perhaps TRBD1 (6 bases). V dropped 3 bases and J dropped 4 bases, with 8 bases sitting between them. Germline CDR1 is LGHNA and CDR2 is YNFKEQ. The CDR3 length is 13 residues. CDR3 residues: CASSQGAPDTQYF. CDR3 in DNA: TGTGCCAGCAGCCAGGGGGCCCCAGATACGCAGTATTTT.

In its sample, this clone was seen a few times. CDR3 in DNA: TGTGCCAGCAGCTTAGATTCGGGACAGGTGGACGGCTACACCTTC. Protein sequence: CASSLDSGQVDGYTF. The J gene is TRBJ1-2, the V gene TRBV7-9, with 8 bases lining up with TRBD1. This CDR3 region has 15 residues. Germline V gene data show CDR1 as SEHNR and CDR2 as FQNEAQ (reference sequence). V dropped 1 base and J dropped 8; count of bases not matched to a gene: 9.

The V call is TRBV2, the J call TRBJ2-1; weak D call: TRBD1 (5 bases). This CDR3 has 13 residues. CDR1 and CDR2 (germline): SNHLY, FYNNEI. The V gene lost 4 bases and the J gene lost 8 bases, with 12 bases spanning the gap. The CDR3: CASSVIAGYEQFF. The CDR3 DNA reads TGTGCCAGCAGTGTAATCGCAGGGTATGAGCAGTTCTTC.

The chain is built from TRBV2 and TRBJ2-7; 14 positions agree with TRBD2. Germline lookup yields CDR1 SNHLY and CDR2 FYNNEI. The CDR3 totals 19 residues. Germline trimming cut 5 bases from V and 3 bases from J; bases unmatched to any gene: 15. The CDR3: CASSQPTSGGATSLYEQYF. The CDR3 DNA reads as TGTGCCAGCAGTCAACCGACTAGCGGGGGGGCCACGAGCCTCTACGAGCAGTACTTC.

This chain joins TRBV5-5 and TRBJ2-3; D may be TRBD1 (6 bases). The germline CDR1 and CDR2 sequences are SGHKS and YYEKEE (reference sequence). V was clipped by 4 bases and J by 1 base, with 10 bases between them. CDR3 length: 14 residues. In DNA, the CDR3 is TGTGCCAGCAGCATAAGGACAGGCACAGATACGCAGTATTTT. Translated, it gives CASSIRTGTDTQYF.

The chain links TRBV6-1 to TRBJ2-5; D remains ambiguous. This CDR3 comprises 13 residues. CDR1 and CDR2 from the germline V gene are MNHNS and SASEGT. Trimming pared 1 base from V and 7 bases from J, leaving 10 bases between. The CDR3 sequence is CASSEVSTGTQYF. The CDR3 region has the DNA TGTGCCAGCAGTGAAGTTAGTACGGGGACCCAGTACTTC.

The chain joins TRBV4-3 to TRBJ1-5, with TRBD1 as a possible D gene (6 bases). V was trimmed by 4 bases and J by 4 bases, leaving 11 bases between them. Germline-derived CDR1 and CDR2 are LGHNA and YSLEER. This CDR3 is built from 14 residues. CDR3 DNA sequence: TGCGCCAGCAGCCTTGGACAGATGAATCAGCCCCAGCATTTT. Its translation is CASSLGQMNQPQHF.

The rearrangement links TRBV6-4 to TRBJ1-2, with 7 bases aligning to TRBD1. Germline trimming cut 4 bases from V and 0 bases from J; bases unmatched to any gene: 2. The CDR3 runs 14 residues. Germline CDR1 MRHNA, CDR2 SNTAGT. The CDR3 bases are TGTGCCAGCAGTGCCGGGACAGCTAACTATGGCTACACCTTC. Translating gives CASSAGTANYGYTF.

The V and J genes are TRBV4-1 and TRBJ2-3; D gene ambiguous. The CDR3 loop spans 13 amino acids. The ends were cut back, 3 bases at V and 6 bases at J, with 10 bases in the middle. Germline V CDR1 and CDR2: MGHRA, YSYEKL. The CDR3, as DNA: TGCGCCAGCAGCCAGACTCAGACGGATACGCAGTATTTT. This sequence encodes CASSQTQTDTQYF.

The CDR3, as DNA: TGTGCCTGGAGTGCCTTCACAGCATCCTATAATTCACCCCTCCACTTT. This translates into CAWSAFTASYNSPLHF. This chain connects TRBV30 to TRBJ1-6; D call uncertain. Trimming pared 1 base from V and 1 base from J, leaving 11 bases between. CDR3 length: 16 amino acids. Germline V lookup: CDR1 GTSNPN, CDR2 SVGIG (reference sequence).

The CDR3 region has the DNA TGTGCCAGCATGAGACGACAGAACAATCAGCCCCAGCATTTT. Translation gives CASMRRQNNQPQHF. This chain uses TRBV27 with TRBJ1-5; a possible D gene is TRBD1 (5 bases). There are 14 residues in the CDR3. Trimming pared 7 bases from V and 3 bases from J, leaving 13 bases between. Germline lookup yields CDR1 MNHEY and CDR2 SMNVEV (reference sequence).

The CDR3 loop reads CASSVDNRGVGTQYF. The CDR3, as DNA: TGTGCCAGCAGCGTAGATAACAGGGGGGTTGGGACCCAGTACTTC. This chain connects TRBV9 to TRBJ2-5; 8 nucleotides agree with TRBD1. This CDR3 spans 15 amino acids. Germline loops: CDR1 SGDLS, CDR2 YYNGEE. V lost 0 bases to trimming and J lost 7 bases; unmatched junction nucleotides: 8.

This rearrangement joins TRBV4-3 to TRBJ2-1, with D maybe TRBD2 (6 bases). This CDR3 spans 15 amino acids. V was pared by 6 bases and J by 8 bases, with 20 bases between. Germline V gene data show CDR1 as LGHNA and CDR2 as YSLEER. CDR3 sequence: CASSPGWLALDEQFF. The CDR3 DNA is TGCGCCAGCAGTCCCGGCTGGCTAGCGTTGGATGAGCAGTTCTTC.

The V gene is TRBV7-9, the J gene TRBJ2-7; tentative D call: TRBD2 (5 bases). This CDR3 comprises 13 residues. The germline V and J ends were trimmed by 4 bases and 2 bases, with 9 bases remaining between them. Germline V gene lookup returns CDR1 SEHNR and CDR2 FQNEAQ (reference sequence). The CDR3 DNA follows: TGTGCCAGCAGCTCCGGGGAGCCCTACGAGCAGTACTTC. Protein: CASSSGEPYEQYF. Variable domain in full (rest from reference TRBV7-9 and TRBJ2-7): DTGVSQNPRHKITKRGQNVTFRCDPISEHNRLYWYRQTLGQGPEFLTYFQNEAQLEKSRLLSDRFSAERPKGSFSTLEIQRTEQGDSAMYLCASSSGEPYEQYFGPGTRLTVT.

This clone showed up just once. The J gene is TRBJ2-3, the V gene TRBV4-3; TRBD1 aligns across 7 bases. Trimming removed 1 base from V and 2 bases from J; junction bases left unmatched: 3. CDR1 LGHNA and CDR2 YSLEER come from the germline V gene. The CDR3 has 15 residues. CDR3 nucleotides: TGCGCCAGCAGCCAAGGACAGGGTACCACAGATACGCAGTATTTT. Protein sequence: CASSQGQGTTDTQYF.

V gene TRBV6-5 combines with J gene TRBJ1-1, with 7 bases aligning to TRBD1. Germline-derived CDR1 and CDR2 are MNHEY and SVGAGI. The V and J ends lost 8 bases and 5 bases, in that order; junction bases with no gene match: 5. The CDR3 is made up of 12 amino acids. The chain's CDR3 is CASESGGTEAFF. The DNA of the CDR3 is TGTGCCAGCGAGTCAGGGGGTACTGAAGCTTTCTTT.

The rearrangement joins TRBV27 to TRBJ2-7, with 7 positions matching TRBD2. CDR1 is MNHEY and CDR2 is SMNVEV in the germline V gene (reference sequence). Trimming cost V 8 bases and J 1 base; bases outside gene matches: 8. CDR3 length: 14 residues. The CDR3: CASRWGGPSYEQYF. The CDR3 bases are TGTGCCAGCCGCTGGGGGGGACCATCCTACGAGCAGTACTTC.

The chain has TRBV7-9 and TRBJ1-1; tentatively, D is TRBD1 (6 bases). The V gene lost 5 bases and the J gene lost 1 base, with 17 bases spanning the gap. CDR3 length: 16 residues. CDR1 and CDR2 (germline): SEHNR, FQNEAQ (reference sequence). CDR3 DNA sequence: TGTGCCAGCAGCCCAATAGGGACACCCAAGAACACTGAAGCTTTCTTT. It translates to CASSPIGTPKNTEAFF.

This clone was counted a single time. J is TRBJ1-2 and V is TRBV4-2; D is perhaps TRBD1 (6 bases). V was pared by 1 base and J by 3 bases, with 9 bases between. CDR1 LGHNA and CDR2 YNFKEQ come from the germline V gene. CDR3 length: 14 amino acids. The CDR3 loop is CASSQVAGDYGYTF. In nucleotides, the CDR3 is TGTGCCAGCAGCCAAGTTGCAGGGGACTATGGCTACACCTTC.

Concerning this clone: Other nucleotide sequences in the sample specify the same CDR3. The chain combines TRBV9 with TRBJ1-3, with TRBD1 matching 9 bases. The germline V gene has CDR1 SGDLS and CDR2 YYNGEE. Trimming removed 2 bases from V and 4 bases from J; junction bases left unmatched: 1. The CDR3 extends over 14 amino acids. The CDR3 loop reads CASSVGTGGNTIYF. In DNA form, the CDR3 reads TGTGCCAGCAGCGTCGGGACAGGGGGAAACACCATATATTTT.

This chain uses TRBV6-1 with TRBJ2-3; D not resolved. The V end was cut by 5 bases, the J end by 4 bases, with 7 bases between. The V gene's germline CDR1 is MNHNS and CDR2 SASEGT. CDR3 length: 12 residues. CDR3 sequence: CASSSGSDTQYF. The CDR3 coding sequence is TGTGCCAGCAGTTCAGGCTCAGATACGCAGTATTTT.

The gene calls are TRBV30 and TRBJ1-5; D unclear. The CDR3 runs 13 residues. Trimming removed 2 bases from V and 7 bases from J, with 12 bases in between. Germline V gene lookup returns CDR1 GTSNPN and CDR2 SVGIG (reference sequence). The CDR3 DNA reads as TGTGCCTGGAGTAGCGTCGACGGGCAGCCCCAGCATTTT. Translating gives CAWSSVDGQPQHF.

The V gene is TRBV29-1, the J gene TRBJ2-1, with D uncertain. From germline, CDR1 is SQVTM and CDR2 ANQGSEA. The V and J ends lost 2 bases and 8 bases respectively, with 10 bases between them. CDR3 length: 12 residues. CDR3 DNA: TGCAGCGTTGAAAACTATCGAGATGAGCAGTTCTTC. Its translation: CSVENYRDEQFF.

This chain connects TRBV2 to TRBJ2-5; 10 bases are a match to TRBD2. V was clipped by 6 bases and J by 2 bases; unmatched bases: 24. Germline CDR1 SNHLY, CDR2 FYNNEI. The CDR3 is made up of 21 amino acids. This chain's CDR3 is CASSPGQVIGPGLATQETQYF. The DNA for the CDR3 is TGTGCCAGCAGCCCGGGACAGGTCATTGGGCCGGGACTAGCGACACAAGAGACCCAGTACTTC.

The gene calls are TRBV7-9 and TRBJ1-4; 12 bases map to TRBD1. The junction had 7 bases not matched to a gene; V was cut back by 6 bases and J by 5 bases. The germline gives CDR1 SEHNR, CDR2 FQNEAQ (reference sequence). The CDR3 extends over 16 amino acids. DNA for the CDR3: TGTGCCAGCAGTTGGAGGGACAGGGGGCGCAATGAAAAACTGTTTTTT. It translates to CASSWRDRGRNEKLFF.

The chain uses TRBV6-1 and TRBJ2-3; 10 nucleotides agree with TRBD2. The CDR3 is 15 residues long. Per the germline V gene, CDR1 is MNHNS and CDR2 is SASEGT. The CDR3 DNA sequence: TGTGCGGGGAGTGGAGAGCGGGGGGGCGGGAATACGCAGTATTTT. This gives the protein CAGSGERGGGNTQYF.

The gene calls are TRBV29-1 and TRBJ2-5, with D possibly being TRBD2 (5 bases). The CDR3 sequence is 11 residues long. V was clipped by 7 bases and J by 1 base, with 7 bases between them. Per germline, CDR1 SQVTM and CDR2 ANQGSEA. CDR3 sequence (DNA): TGCAGCGCTCGGGGCCAAGAGACCCAGTACTTC. Its translation: CSARGQETQYF.

This clone was observed a few times. Other DNA variants within this sample encode the same CDR3. CDR3 coding DNA: TGCAGCGTTGATAGCGGGATGAACACTGAAGCTTTCTTT. Translated, it gives CSVDSGMNTEAFF. The chain recombines TRBV29-1 with TRBJ1-1; D ambiguous. Germline CDR1 SQVTM, CDR2 ANQGSEA. The length of the CDR3 is 13 residues. Deletions cut 3 bases from V and 0 bases from J, with 8 bases between.